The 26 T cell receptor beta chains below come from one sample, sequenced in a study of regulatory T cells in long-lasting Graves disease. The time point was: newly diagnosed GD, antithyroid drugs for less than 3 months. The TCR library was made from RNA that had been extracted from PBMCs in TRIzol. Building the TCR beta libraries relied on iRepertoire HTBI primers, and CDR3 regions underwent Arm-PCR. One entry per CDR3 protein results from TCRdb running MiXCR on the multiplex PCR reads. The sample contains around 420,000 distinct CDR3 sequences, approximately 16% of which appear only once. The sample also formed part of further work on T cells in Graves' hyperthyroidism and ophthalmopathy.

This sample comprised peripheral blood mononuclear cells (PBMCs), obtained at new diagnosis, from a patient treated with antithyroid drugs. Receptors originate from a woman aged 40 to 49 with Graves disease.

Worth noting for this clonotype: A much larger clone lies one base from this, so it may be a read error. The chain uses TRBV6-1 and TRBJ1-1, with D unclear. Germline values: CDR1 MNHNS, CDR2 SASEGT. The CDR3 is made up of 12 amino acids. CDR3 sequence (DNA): TGTGCCAGCAGCGTTACCCGGGGAGATGCTTCCTTT. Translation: CASSVTRGDASF.

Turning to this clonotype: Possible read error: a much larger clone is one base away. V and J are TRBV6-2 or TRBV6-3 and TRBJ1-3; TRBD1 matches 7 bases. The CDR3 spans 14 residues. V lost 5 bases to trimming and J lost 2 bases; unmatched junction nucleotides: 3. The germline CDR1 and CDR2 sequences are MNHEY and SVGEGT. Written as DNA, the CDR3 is TGTGCCAGCAGTGGAGGGACAGCTGGAAACACCATATATTTT. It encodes CASSGGTAGNTIYF.

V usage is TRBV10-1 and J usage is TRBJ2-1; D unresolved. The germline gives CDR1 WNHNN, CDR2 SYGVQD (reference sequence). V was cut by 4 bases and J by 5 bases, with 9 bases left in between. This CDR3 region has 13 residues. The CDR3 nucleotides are TGCGCCAGCAGTGGAACTTGGAACAATGAGCAGTTCTTC. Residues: CASSGTWNNEQFF.

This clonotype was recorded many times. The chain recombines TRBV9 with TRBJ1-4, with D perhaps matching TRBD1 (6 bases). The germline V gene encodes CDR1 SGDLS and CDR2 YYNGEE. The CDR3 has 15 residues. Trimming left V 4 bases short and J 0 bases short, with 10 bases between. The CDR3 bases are TGTGCCAGCAGCAAAACAGGGACAACTAATGAAAAACTGTTTTTT. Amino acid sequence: CASSKTGTTNEKLFF.

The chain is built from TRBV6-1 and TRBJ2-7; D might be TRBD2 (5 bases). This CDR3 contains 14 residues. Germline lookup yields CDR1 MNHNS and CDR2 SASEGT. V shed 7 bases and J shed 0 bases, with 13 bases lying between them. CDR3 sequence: CASTASSYSYEQYF. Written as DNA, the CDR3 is TGTGCCAGCACTGCTAGCTCATACTCCTACGAGCAGTACTTC.

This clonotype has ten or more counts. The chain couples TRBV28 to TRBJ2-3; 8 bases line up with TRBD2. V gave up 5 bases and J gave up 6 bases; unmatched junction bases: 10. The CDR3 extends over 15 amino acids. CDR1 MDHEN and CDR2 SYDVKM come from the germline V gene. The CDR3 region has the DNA TGTGCCAGCAGTACGGAGCGGGAGCCCCGGGATACGCAGTATTTT. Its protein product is CASSTEREPRDTQYF.

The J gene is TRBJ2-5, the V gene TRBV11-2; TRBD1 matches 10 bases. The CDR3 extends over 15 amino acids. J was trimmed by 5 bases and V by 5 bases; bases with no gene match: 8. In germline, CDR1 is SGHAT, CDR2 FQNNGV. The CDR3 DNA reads TGTGCCAGCAGCACAATAGGGACAGGGGTGGAGACCCAGTACTTC. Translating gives CASSTIGTGVETQYF.

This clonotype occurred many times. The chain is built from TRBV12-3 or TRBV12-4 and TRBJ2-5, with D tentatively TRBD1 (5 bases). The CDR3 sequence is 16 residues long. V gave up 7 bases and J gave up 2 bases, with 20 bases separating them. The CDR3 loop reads CASTGRRWGRQETQYF. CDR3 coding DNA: TGTGCCAGCACCGGCAGGCGGTGGGGCCGTCAAGAGACCCAGTACTTC.

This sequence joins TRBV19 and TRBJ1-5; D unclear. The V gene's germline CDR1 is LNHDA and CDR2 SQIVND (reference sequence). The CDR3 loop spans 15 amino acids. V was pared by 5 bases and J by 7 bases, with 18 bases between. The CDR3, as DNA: TGTGCCAGTAGTGCCAGTGGACGAGCTTTGCAGCCCCAGCATTTT. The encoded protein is CASSASGRALQPQHF. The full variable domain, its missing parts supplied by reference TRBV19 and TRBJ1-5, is DGGITQSPKYLFRKEGQNVTLSCEQNLNHDAMYWYRQDPGQGLRLIYYSQIVNDFQKGDIAEGYSVSREKKESFPLTVTSAQKNPTAFYLCASSASGRALQPQHFGDGTRLSIL.

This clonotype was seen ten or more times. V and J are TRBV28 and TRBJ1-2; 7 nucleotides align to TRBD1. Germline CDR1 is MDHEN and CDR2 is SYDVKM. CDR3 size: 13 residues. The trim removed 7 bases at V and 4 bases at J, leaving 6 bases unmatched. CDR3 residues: CASTLDRAYGYTF. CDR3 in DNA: TGTGCCAGCACCCTCGACAGGGCCTATGGCTACACCTTC.

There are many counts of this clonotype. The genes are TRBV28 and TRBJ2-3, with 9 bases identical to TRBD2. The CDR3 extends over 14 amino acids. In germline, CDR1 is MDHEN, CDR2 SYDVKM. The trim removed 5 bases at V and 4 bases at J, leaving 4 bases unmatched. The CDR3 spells CASSQAGGADTQYF. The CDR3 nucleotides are TGTGCCAGCAGTCAAGCGGGAGGTGCAGATACGCAGTATTTT.

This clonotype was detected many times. The CDR3 sequence is CASGVPGLAGLAYEQYF. The CDR3 DNA sequence: TGTGCTAGTGGCGTACCGGGACTAGCGGGACTTGCCTACGAGCAGTACTTC. This chain connects TRBV12-5 to TRBJ2-7; 13 positions match TRBD2. Germline V lookup: CDR1 LGHNT, CDR2 FRNRAP. V was clipped by 6 bases and J by 2 bases; unmatched bases: 10. The CDR3 spans 17 residues.

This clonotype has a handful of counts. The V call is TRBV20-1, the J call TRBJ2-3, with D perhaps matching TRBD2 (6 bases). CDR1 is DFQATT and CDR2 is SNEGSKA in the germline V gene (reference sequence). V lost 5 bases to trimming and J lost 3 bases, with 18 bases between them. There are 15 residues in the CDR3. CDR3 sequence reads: CSARGGELETDTQYF. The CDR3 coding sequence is TGCAGTGCTCGGGGCGGGGAGCTGGAGACAGATACGCAGTATTTT.

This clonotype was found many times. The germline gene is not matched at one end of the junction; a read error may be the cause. CDR3 sequence reads: CASSVGTGNGQFF. DNA for the CDR3: TGTGCCAGCAGCGTCGGGACAGGGAATGGGCAGTTCTTC. The V call is TRBV7-2, the J call TRBJ2-1, with 9 bases that match TRBD1. The CDR3 extends over 13 amino acids. Per the germline V gene, CDR1 is SGHTA and CDR2 is FQGNSA. Filled out from reference TRBV7-2 and TRBJ2-1, the complete variable domain reads GAGVSQSPSNKVTEKGKDVELRCDPISGHTALYWYRQSLGQGLEFLIYFQGNSAPDKSGLPSDRFSAERTGGSVSTLTIQRTQQEDSAVYLCASSVGTGNGQFFGPGTRLTVL.

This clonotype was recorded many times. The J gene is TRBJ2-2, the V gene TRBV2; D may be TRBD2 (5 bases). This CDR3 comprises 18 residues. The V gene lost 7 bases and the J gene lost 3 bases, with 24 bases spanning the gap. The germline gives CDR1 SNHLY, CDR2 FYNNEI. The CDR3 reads CASNENERTFGYTGELFF. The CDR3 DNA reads TGTGCCAGCAACGAGAATGAGCGGACCTTCGGCTACACCGGGGAGCTGTTTTTT.

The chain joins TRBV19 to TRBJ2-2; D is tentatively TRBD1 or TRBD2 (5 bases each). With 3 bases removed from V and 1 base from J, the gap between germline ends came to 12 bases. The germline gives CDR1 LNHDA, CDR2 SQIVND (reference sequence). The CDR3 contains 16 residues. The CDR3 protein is CASSIVTGGNTGELFF. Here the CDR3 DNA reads TGTGCCAGTAGTATCGTTACAGGAGGGAACACCGGGGAGCTGTTTTTT.

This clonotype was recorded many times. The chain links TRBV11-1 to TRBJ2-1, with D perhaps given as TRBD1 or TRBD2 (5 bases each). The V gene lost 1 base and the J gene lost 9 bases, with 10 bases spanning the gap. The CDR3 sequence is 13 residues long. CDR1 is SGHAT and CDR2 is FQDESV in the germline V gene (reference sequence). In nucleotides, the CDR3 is TGTGCCAGCAGCTTAGGGGGACCGGTTGAGCAGTTCTTC. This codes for CASSLGGPVEQFF.

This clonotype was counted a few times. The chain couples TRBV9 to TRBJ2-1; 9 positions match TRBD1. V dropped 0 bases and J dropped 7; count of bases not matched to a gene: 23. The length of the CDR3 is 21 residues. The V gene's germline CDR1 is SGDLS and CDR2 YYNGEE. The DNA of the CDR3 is TGTGCCAGCAGCGTAGCCCGGGACAGGGCCTTTACGGGACGACCTGAGAATGAGCAGTTCTTC. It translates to CASSVARDRAFTGRPENEQFF.

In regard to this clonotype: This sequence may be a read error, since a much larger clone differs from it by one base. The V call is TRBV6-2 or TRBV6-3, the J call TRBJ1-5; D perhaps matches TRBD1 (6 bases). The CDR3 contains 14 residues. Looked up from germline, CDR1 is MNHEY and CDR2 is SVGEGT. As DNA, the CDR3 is TGTGCCAGCAGTGCAGGGGAGAGCTATCAGCCCCATCATTTT. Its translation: CASSAGESYQPHHF.

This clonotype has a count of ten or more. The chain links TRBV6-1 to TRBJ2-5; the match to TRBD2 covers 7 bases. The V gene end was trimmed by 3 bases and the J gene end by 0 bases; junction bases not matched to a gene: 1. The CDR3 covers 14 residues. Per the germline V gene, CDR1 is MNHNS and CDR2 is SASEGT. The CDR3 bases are TGTGCCAGCAGTGACGGACTAGACCAAGAGACCCAGTACTTC. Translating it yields CASSDGLDQETQYF.

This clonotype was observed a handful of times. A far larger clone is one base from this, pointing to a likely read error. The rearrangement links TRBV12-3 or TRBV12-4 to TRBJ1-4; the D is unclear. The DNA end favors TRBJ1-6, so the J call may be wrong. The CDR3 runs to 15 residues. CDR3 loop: CATSLVQLGNSPLHF. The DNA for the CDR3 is TGTGCCACCAGTTTAGTACAACTAGGAAATTCACCCCTCCACTTT.

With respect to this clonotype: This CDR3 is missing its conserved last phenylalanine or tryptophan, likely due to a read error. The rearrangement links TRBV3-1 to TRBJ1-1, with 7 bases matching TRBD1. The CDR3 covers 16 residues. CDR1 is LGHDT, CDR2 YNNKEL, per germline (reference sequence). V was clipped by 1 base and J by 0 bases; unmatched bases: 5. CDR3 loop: CASSQVGQDMNTEAFV. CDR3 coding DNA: TGTGCCAGCAGCCAAGTAGGACAGGACATGAACACTGAAGCTTTCGTT.

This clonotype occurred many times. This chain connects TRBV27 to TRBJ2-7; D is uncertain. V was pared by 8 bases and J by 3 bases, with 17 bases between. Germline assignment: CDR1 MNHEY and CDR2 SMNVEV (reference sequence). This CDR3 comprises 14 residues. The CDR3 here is CASARSSENYEQYF. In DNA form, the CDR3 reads TGTGCCAGCGCCCGGTCGTCAGAGAACTACGAGCAGTACTTC.

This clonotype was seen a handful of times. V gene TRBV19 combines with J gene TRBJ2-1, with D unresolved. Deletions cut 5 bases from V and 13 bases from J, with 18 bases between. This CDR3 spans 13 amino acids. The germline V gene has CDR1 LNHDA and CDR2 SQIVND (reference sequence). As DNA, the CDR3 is TGTGCCAGTAGTCCCGAAGGGCGTTGGGAACAGTTCTTC. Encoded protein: CASSPEGRWEQFF.

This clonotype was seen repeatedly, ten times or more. CDR3 bases: TGTGCCAGCAGTTCGACAGACCCTGTTACCTACGAGCAGTACTTC. This codes for CASSSTDPVTYEQYF. This chain links TRBV28 with TRBJ2-7; D might be TRBD1 (5 bases). CDR3 length: 15 residues. V shed 4 bases and J shed 2 bases, with 15 bases lying between them. The germline V gene encodes CDR1 MDHEN and CDR2 SYDVKM.

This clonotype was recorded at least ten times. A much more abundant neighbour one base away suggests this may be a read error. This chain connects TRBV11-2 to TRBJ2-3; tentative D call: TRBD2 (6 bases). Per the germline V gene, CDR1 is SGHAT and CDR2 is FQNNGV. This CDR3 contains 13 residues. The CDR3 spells CASRFSGTDAQYF. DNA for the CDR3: TGTGCCAGCAGGTTTAGCGGCACAGATGCGCAGTATTTT.